The T cell receptor beta chain described here comes from a study of regulatory T cells in long-lasting Graves disease. General study findings and limits: When disease was persistent, TRBV28, TRBJ1-2 and TRBJ2-5 were the favored segments.

TCRdb itself ran the reads through MiXCR, one entry per CDR3 protein. The sample has 950 to 1,200 distinct CDR3 sequences, 70% to 80% seen once. Germline V CDR1 and CDR2: LNHDA, SQIVND (reference sequence). The CDR3 runs 15 residues. About this clonotype: Its target is unknown. A read error may produce the germline difference seen at one junction end.

RNA isolated from PBMCs was used to make the TCR library. The sample here was peripheral blood mononuclear cells (PBMCs), taken with antithyroid drug treatment, in newly diagnosed or persistent Graves disease (not recorded which). The V call is TRBV19, the J call TRBJ1-1; 7 nucleotides agree with TRBD1. This receptor was identified in a woman aged 30 to 39 with Graves disease. CDR3 nucleotide sequence: TGTGCCAGTAGGCACGGGACAGCGACTTACACTGAACCTTTCTTT. Translated, it gives CASRHGTATYTEPFF.